Presented here are 5 T cell receptor beta chains from one specimen sequenced in a study of cytomegalovirus exposure and HLA in healthy donors. The repertoire was sequenced with immunoSEQ multiplex PCR; TCRdb's copy has only in-frame clones and lacks some. The sample holds some 100,000 clones, about nine tenths seen once. Sequenced input: PBMCs. All receptors come from a woman in her late teens or twenties in good health and CMV-seronegative.

J is TRBJ1-1 and V is TRBV5-8; D gene ambiguous. Trimming stripped 0 bases from V and 3 bases from J, with 9 bases between. CDR1 is SGHTS, CDR2 YDEGEE, per germline. The CDR3 sequence is 14 residues long. The CDR3 reads CASSLAEGYTEAFF. CDR3 DNA sequence: TGTGCCAGCAGCTTGGCCGAGGGATACACTGAAGCTTTCTTT.

This clone has only a few counts. The chain couples TRBV6-1 to TRBJ2-1; tentative D call: TRBD2 (5 bases). Germline V lookup: CDR1 MNHNS, CDR2 SASEGT. V lost 3 bases and J lost 3, with 12 bases in between. The CDR3 has 15 amino acids. The CDR3 reads CASSEMERSYNEQFF. CDR3 nucleotide sequence: TGTGCCAGCAGTGAGATGGAGCGGAGCTACAATGAGCAGTTCTTC.

The V gene is TRBV28, the J gene TRBJ1-2; a possible D gene is TRBD1 (5 bases). Germline assignment: CDR1 MDHEN and CDR2 SYDVKM. The CDR3 spans 16 residues. The germline V and J ends were trimmed by 4 bases and 8 bases, with 23 bases remaining between them. The CDR3 DNA is TGTGCCAGCAGTTCCCCACGGGGGGGGAAGAGTTACGGCTACACCTTC. Its protein product is CASSSPRGGKSYGYTF.

This sequence joins TRBV30 and TRBJ1-1, with 9 bases matching TRBD1. J was trimmed by 3 bases and V by 3 bases; bases with no gene match: 8. This CDR3 has 15 residues. CDR1 is GTSNPN, CDR2 SVGIG, per germline (reference sequence). The CDR3 reads CAWRLTGGIYTEAFF. The CDR3 nucleotides are TGTGCCTGGAGATTGACAGGGGGAATTTACACTGAAGCTTTCTTT.

The chain links TRBV27 to TRBJ2-1; the match to TRBD2 covers 13 bases. The CDR3 covers 15 residues. Trimming took 5 bases from V and 7 from J; bases not matched to a gene: 5. Per the germline V gene, CDR1 is MNHEY and CDR2 is SMNVEV (reference sequence). CDR3 amino acids: CASSGGTSGKNEQFF. As DNA, the CDR3 is TGTGCCAGCAGTGGGGGGACTAGCGGGAAAAATGAGCAGTTCTTC.